These 25 T cell receptor beta chains were sequenced from one sample in a study of shared clonotypes between healthy human individuals. The method was immunoSEQ multiplex PCR; TCRdb's version includes in-frame clones alone and lacks a portion of them. Among approximately 530,000 clones listed, approximately 95% were seen once. The sequenced material came from naive CD4+ T cells sorted from blood. Documented subset: CD45RA+ positively selected. All receptors come from a woman aged 30 to 39 in good health.

This chain joins TRBV2 and TRBJ2-7; D remains unclear. Germline loops: CDR1 SNHLY, CDR2 FYNNEI. The CDR3 loop spans 15 amino acids. Trimming cost V 1 base and J 2 bases, with 12 bases left between them. DNA of the CDR3: TGTGCCAGCAGTGAAGGTCCACGACTGGCCTACGAGCAGTACTTC. It encodes CASSEGPRLAYEQYF.

The CDR3 region is CASSLSHEQYF. The CDR3 nucleotides are TGCGCCAGCAGCTTGTCCCACGAGCAGTACTTC. This chain uses TRBV5-1 with TRBJ2-7; the D is unclear. From germline, CDR1 is SGHRS and CDR2 YFSETQ. V shed 1 base and J shed 5 bases, with 4 bases lying between them. The CDR3 consists of 11 residues. Variable domain in full (rest from reference TRBV5-1 and TRBJ2-7): KAGVTQTPRYLIKTRGQQVTLSCSPISGHRSVSWYQQTPGQGLQFLFEYFSETQRNKGNFPGRFSGRQFSNSRSEMNVSTLELGDSALYLCASSLSHEQYFGPGTRLTVT.

The chain carries TRBV29-1 and TRBJ1-3; 7 bases are a match to TRBD1. J gave up 0 bases and V 7 bases, and 6 bases lay outside the gene matches. Germline CDR1 is SQVTM and CDR2 is ANQGSEA. This CDR3 contains 14 residues. The CDR3 here is CSGMDRTSGNTIYF. The CDR3 nucleotides are TGCAGCGGAATGGACAGGACCTCTGGAAACACCATATATTTT. Full variable domain (remainder filled in from reference TRBV29-1 and TRBJ1-3): SAVISQKPSRDICQRGTSLTIQCQVDSQVTMMFWYRQQPGQSLTLIATANQGSEATYESGFVIDKFPISRPNLTFSTLTVSNMSPEDSSIYLCSGMDRTSGNTIYFGEGSWLTVV.

The CDR3 bases are TGCGCCAGCAGTCCAAAGAAACCGGGACTAGTCCCATACGAGCAGTACTTC. The encoded protein is CASSPKKPGLVPYEQYF. The rearrangement uses TRBV23-1 and TRBJ2-7; 8 nucleotides align to TRBD2. TRBV23-1 has ORF status, its function being uncertain. The J segment lost 4 bases and the V segment lost 4 bases, leaving 15 bases of the junction unmatched. The CDR3 totals 17 residues.

The chain combines TRBV28 with TRBJ1-2, with D hard to call. Germline V CDR1 and CDR2: MDHEN, SYDVKM. The V end lost 5 bases, the J end lost 0 bases, and 13 bases lay between the germline ends. The CDR3 sequence is 15 residues long. CDR3 DNA sequence: TGTGCCAGCAGTCTACCAGGTGGTACTAACTATGGCTACACCTTC. This codes for CASSLPGGTNYGYTF.

The gene calls are TRBV5-5 and TRBJ1-2; D call uncertain. The CDR3 is 14 amino acids. V was pared by 4 bases and J by 6 bases, with 16 bases between. CDR1 is SGHKS and CDR2 is YYEKEE in the germline V gene (reference sequence). The CDR3 region is CASSPRNGGDGYTF. Here the CDR3 DNA reads TGTGCCAGCAGCCCAAGGAATGGCGGAGATGGCTACACCTTC.

DNA for the CDR3: TGTGCCAGCTCGACCCCCGGACAGGGGGCAGGCCCGGGGAATGAGCAGTTCTTC. Residues: CASSTPGQGAGPGNEQFF. This chain uses TRBV18 with TRBJ2-1; 11 positions agree with TRBD1. Germline values: CDR1 KGHSH, CDR2 LQKENI. V was clipped by 6 bases and J by 7 bases; unmatched bases: 17. This CDR3 has 18 amino acids.

The chain links TRBV2 to TRBJ1-1; D possibly corresponds to TRBD1 (5 bases). This CDR3 spans 17 amino acids. Trimming left V 0 bases short and J 1 base short, with 15 bases between. From germline, CDR1 is SNHLY and CDR2 FYNNEI. The CDR3 protein is CASSEALHWQGNTEAFF. In DNA form, the CDR3 reads TGTGCCAGCAGTGAAGCGCTTCATTGGCAGGGGAACACTGAAGCTTTCTTT. The variable domain in full, with the rest retrieved from reference TRBV2 and TRBJ1-1, is EPEVTQTPSHQVTQMGQEVILRCVPISNHLYFYWYRQILGQKVEFLVSFYNNEISEKSEIFDDQFSVERPDGSNFTLKIRSTKLEDSAMYFCASSEALHWQGNTEAFFGQGTRLTVV.

The chain has TRBV5-1 and TRBJ2-3; D might be TRBD2 (6 bases). V was trimmed by 4 bases and J by 1 base, leaving 7 bases between them. CDR1 SGHRS and CDR2 YFSETQ come from the germline V gene. The CDR3 contains 13 residues. The CDR3 DNA is TGCGCCAGCAGCGGGGAGGGCACAGATACGCAGTATTTT. This encodes CASSGEGTDTQYF.

The V and J genes are TRBV13 and TRBJ1-2, with TRBD1 matching over 7 bases. The CDR3 length is 14 residues. Trimming removed 5 bases from V and 4 bases from J; junction bases left unmatched: 7. Germline V gives CDR1 PRHDT, CDR2 FYEKMQ (reference sequence). The CDR3 nucleotides read TGTGCCAGCAGCCTCGATAGACAGGGCTATGGCTACACCTTC. Protein product: CASSLDRQGYGYTF.

The V call is TRBV27, the J call TRBJ2-7, with D possibly being TRBD1 or TRBD2 (5 bases each). CDR3 length: 15 residues. The V end was cut by 5 bases, the J end by 7 bases, with 21 bases between. The germline gives CDR1 MNHEY, CDR2 SMNVEV (reference sequence). DNA of the CDR3: TGTGCCAGCAGTCCCTCCGCCGGGACGGTTGGGGAGCAGTACTTC. This translates into CASSPSAGTVGEQYF.

The V call is TRBV7-2, the J call TRBJ2-7; D is perhaps TRBD1 (5 bases). Per germline, CDR1 SGHTA and CDR2 FQGNSA. The CDR3 totals 14 residues. Trimming left V 3 bases short and J 2 bases short, with 11 bases between. CDR3 protein: CASSFLTGPYEQYF. The CDR3 DNA reads TGTGCCAGCAGCTTCCTCACAGGCCCCTACGAGCAGTACTTC.

The chain recombines TRBV6-9 with TRBJ2-5; 11 bases fit TRBD1. The trim removed 6 bases at V and 5 bases at J, leaving 8 bases unmatched. Germline CDR1 is MNHGY and CDR2 is SVAAGI. The CDR3 covers 15 residues. The CDR3 DNA follows: TGTGCCAGCAGCCTGGGACAGGGGGTGTGGGAGACCCAGTACTTC. This sequence encodes CASSLGQGVWETQYF.

In DNA, the CDR3 is TGCGCCAGCAGCTTCCACACAGGACAAGAGACCCAGTACTTC. Protein: CASSFHTGQETQYF. The V call is TRBV5-1, the J call TRBJ2-5; tentatively, D is TRBD1 (5 bases). From germline, CDR1 is SGHRS and CDR2 YFSETQ. Trimming shortened V by 2 bases and J by 2 bases, and 10 bases separated the two germline ends. The CDR3 covers 14 residues.

J is TRBJ2-2 and V is TRBV19; D may be TRBD1 or TRBD2 (5 bases each). Trimming shortened V by 6 bases and J by 7 bases, and 12 bases separated the two germline ends. The CDR3 extends over 13 amino acids. Germline CDR1 and CDR2: LNHDA and SQIVND (reference sequence). CDR3 bases: TGTGCCAGTAGCCCGGGACCCATCGGGGAGCTGTTTTTT. Protein: CASSPGPIGELFF.

The CDR3 here is CAISEGEPRSGTQYF. The CDR3 nucleotides read TGTGCCATCAGTGAGGGGGAGCCCCGGTCGGGTACGCAGTATTTT. The chain couples TRBV10-3 to TRBJ2-3, with D possibly being TRBD2 (5 bases). The ends were cut back, 2 bases at V and 8 bases at J, with 17 bases in the middle. This CDR3 is 15 amino acids long. Germline CDR1 is ENHRY and CDR2 is SYGVKD.

In this sample, this clone turned up a few times. The V gene is TRBV6-6, the J gene TRBJ1-5, with D hard to call. Germline CDR1 and CDR2: MNHNY and SVGAGI (reference sequence). The CDR3 has 12 amino acids. V was cut by 6 bases and J by 9 bases, with 12 bases left in between. For the CDR3, the DNA is TGTGCCAGCAGCCCACCCAAATCGCCCCAGCATTTT. This encodes CASSPPKSPQHF.

This chain uses TRBV18 with TRBJ2-3; TRBD1 matches at 9 bases. V was pared by 5 bases and J by 0 bases, with 3 bases of the junction left unmatched. The germline V gene encodes CDR1 KGHSH and CDR2 LQKENI. CDR3 length: 15 residues. This chain's CDR3 is CASSAGTGSTDTQYF. The DNA of the CDR3 is TGTGCCAGCTCAGCCGGGACAGGGAGCACAGATACGCAGTATTTT.

This clone was counted a single time. The CDR3 protein is CASSLLVASYEQYF. The CDR3 DNA sequence: TGCGCCAGCAGCTTGCTAGTCGCATCCTACGAGCAGTACTTC. The rearrangement uses TRBV5-1 and TRBJ2-7; D unclear. The CDR3 has 14 residues. Deletions cut 1 base from V and 1 base from J, with 9 bases between. Germline CDR1 and CDR2: SGHRS and YFSETQ.

This clone was seen just once. This chain uses TRBV4-1 with TRBJ2-5, with TRBD1 matching 9 bases. V shed 2 bases and J 13 bases; nucleotides not matched to a gene: 20. CDR3 length: 17 amino acids. Germline V gives CDR1 MGHRA, CDR2 YSYEKL. CDR3 sequence (DNA): TGCGCCAGCAGCCAACCCGGACAGGGGCGCGCTTCAAGTGGGACGTACTTC. This gives the protein CASSQPGQGRASSGTYF.

V gene TRBV5-1 combines with J gene TRBJ2-5; D is possibly TRBD2 (6 bases). With 6 bases removed from V and 5 bases from J, the gap between germline ends came to 26 bases. Per the germline V gene, CDR1 is SGHRS and CDR2 is YFSETQ. The CDR3 is 17 residues long. The CDR3 reads CASTPPRWRGLMETQYF. In DNA, the CDR3 is TGCGCCAGCACACCCCCCCGCTGGAGGGGCCTAATGGAGACCCAGTACTTC. Full variable domain (remainder filled in from reference TRBV5-1 and TRBJ2-5): KAGVTQTPRYLIKTRGQQVTLSCSPISGHRSVSWYQQTPGQGLQFLFEYFSETQRNKGNFPGRFSGRQFSNSRSEMNVSTLELGDSALYLCASTPPRWRGLMETQYFGPGTRLLVL.

The chain uses TRBV7-2 and TRBJ2-2, with D possibly being TRBD1 (5 bases). The germline V and J ends were trimmed by 4 bases and 6 bases, with 12 bases remaining between them. Per the germline V gene, CDR1 is SGHTA and CDR2 is FQGNSA. The CDR3 has 14 residues. This CDR3 reads CASSSSGLSGELFF. CDR3 nucleotide sequence: TGTGCCAGCAGCTCATCAGGGCTTTCCGGGGAGCTGTTTTTT.

This chain uses TRBV6-1 with TRBJ1-5; no clear D gene. V shed 0 bases and J shed 3 bases, with 9 bases lying between them. The germline V gene encodes CDR1 MNHNS and CDR2 SASEGT. There are 15 residues in the CDR3. CDR3 bases: TGTGCCAGCAGTGAAGCGGGCCAGGACAATCAGCCCCAGCATTTT. It is translated as CASSEAGQDNQPQHF.

The DNA of the CDR3 is TGTGCCAGCAGTTTACAGGGAAAGAGAAACACCATATATTTT. Its translation: CASSLQGKRNTIYF. V and J are TRBV28 and TRBJ1-3; TRBD1 might be the D (5 bases). The length of the CDR3 is 14 residues. The germline V and J ends were trimmed by 2 bases and 5 bases, with 10 bases remaining between them. Germline CDR1 MDHEN, CDR2 SYDVKM.

The chain recombines TRBV19 with TRBJ1-2, with D unclear. CDR1 is LNHDA, CDR2 SQIVND, per germline (reference sequence). V was pared by 0 bases and J by 0 bases, with 8 bases between. CDR3 length equals 15 residues. For the CDR3, the DNA is TGTGCCAGTAGTATAGAGCCGCGGACTAACTATGGCTACACCTTC. Encoded protein: CASSIEPRTNYGYTF.